This TCR beta chain was documented in a study of post-analysis software for immune sequencing data (dated by TCRdb to about 2015). About the study as a whole: The recorded disease courses included relapsing-remitting, secondary progressive and progressive-relapsing multiple sclerosis, and some patients had no subtype annotation. The multiple sclerosis patient repertoires were compared with approximately 11 previously published healthy control repertoires from donors aged roughly 6 to 27 years. A subset of samples was prepared in parallel using single-end sample barcoding, then pooled and co-amplified after Illumina adapter ligation.

CDR1 and CDR2 are read off the germline V gene as SGHAT and FQNNGV. From the cysteine up to the phenylalanine, the CDR3 has a length of 13 residues. Only the CDR3 part of the read is kept: 39 bases, read in frame from the first base. V and J lose 7 bases and 0 bases, and a span of 4 bases separates them. Here is what the overall study found, with its caveats: When samples were clustered directly using the F measure, samples prepared in the same batch co-clustered strongly, which prompted a batch-effect correction. Patients showed significantly higher frequencies than controls for several TRBV segments, among them TRBV5-6, TRBV5-1 and TRBV20-1. Normalized Chao1 diversity was significantly lower in multiple sclerosis patients than controls, suggesting substantial peripheral T-cell clonal expansion. The control group was slightly older than the multiple sclerosis patient group.

The receptor library was made with PCR. Sequencing was performed on an Illumina HiSeq 2500. Unique molecular identifiers were incorporated into TCR beta cDNA libraries to reduce PCR and sequencing biases. Roughly 500,000 cDNA molecules were obtained per 1 to 10 million input T cells, so each molecule approximated one T cell. The patient libraries were prepared and sequenced with the same protocol used for the earlier healthy control dataset. Within a given batch, samples were prepared together, multiplexed and sequenced on the same HiSeq lane. Concerning the study's data processing: MIGEC was used to process the raw barcoded reads, and molecular identifier groups with only a single read were discarded before consensus assembly and CDR3 extraction. VDJtools was used for post-analysis of the clonotype tables, and diversity was normalized by down-sampling every dataset to the size of the smallest sample. To correct batch-related cross-sample contamination, repertoire overlap clustering matched CDR3 amino acid sequences but not nucleotide sequences. The public reads were reanalyzed by TCRdb: fastp trimming at Q25, MiXCR alignment, in-frame beta chains only. Each entry merges the rows of one CDR3 protein and shows their most common DNA and genes. TCRdb's processing, not the authors' own work, is the source of the V and J calls. A total of roughly 730,000 distinct CDR3 sequences appear in this sample, roughly 27% of them only once. Around 0.55% of the sample is taken by the ten largest.

As to this clonotype: Its antigen is still unknown. It has no much larger one-base neighbor in the sample; base qualities were not kept.

To demonstrate the VDJtools post-analysis software, the study profiled TCR beta repertoires from the peripheral blood of 10 to 15 young patients with multiple sclerosis. The patients with multiple sclerosis were children and adolescents between about 6 and 15 years of age. This clonotype was sampled from a girl aged 5 to 17 with multiple sclerosis. The chain links TRBV11-2 with TRBJ2-6, with the identity of the D gene unclear. Sequencing was performed on blood. The nucleotides read TGTGCCAGCACCCTCTCTGGGGCCAACGTCCTGACTTTC. Its coded protein is CASTLSGANVLTF.